This T cell receptor beta chain was recovered during a study of cytomegalovirus exposure and HLA in healthy donors. The germline gives CDR1 GTSNPN, CDR2 SVGIG (reference sequence). Trimming took 3 bases from V and 1 from J; bases not matched to a gene: 9. The CDR3 sequence is 17 residues long. TCRdb's copy holds only in-frame clones and misses some; the assay was immunoSEQ multiplex PCR. The repertoire holds tens of thousands of clones, about 96% seen once, with 1% to 1.5% in the top ten. This clonotype was obtained from a young woman in good health and CMV-seronegative. The sequenced sample was PBMCs. The chain couples TRBV30 to TRBJ2-2, with 9 bases that match TRBD2. The CDR3 sequence is CAWRPLGAGGNTGELFF. CDR3 sequence (DNA): TGTGCCTGGAGACCCCTTGGAGCGGGAGGGAACACCGGGGAGCTGTTTTTT.